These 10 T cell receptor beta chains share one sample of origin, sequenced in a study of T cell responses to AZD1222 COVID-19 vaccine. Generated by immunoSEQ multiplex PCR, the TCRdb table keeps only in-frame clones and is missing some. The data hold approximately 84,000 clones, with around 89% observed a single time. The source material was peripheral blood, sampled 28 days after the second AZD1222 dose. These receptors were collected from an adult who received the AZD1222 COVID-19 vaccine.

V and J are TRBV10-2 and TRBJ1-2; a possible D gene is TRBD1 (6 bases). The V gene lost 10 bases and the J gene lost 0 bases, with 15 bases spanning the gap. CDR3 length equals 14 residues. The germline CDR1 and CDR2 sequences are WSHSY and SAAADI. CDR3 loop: CATGGQNSNYGYTF. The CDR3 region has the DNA TGCGCCACCGGGGGGCAGAACTCTAACTATGGCTACACCTTC.

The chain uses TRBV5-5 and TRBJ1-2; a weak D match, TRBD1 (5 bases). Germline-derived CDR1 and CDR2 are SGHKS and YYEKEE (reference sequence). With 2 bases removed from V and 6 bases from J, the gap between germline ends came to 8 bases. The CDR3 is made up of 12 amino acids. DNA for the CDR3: TGTGCCAGCAGCTTCGACAGAGATGGCTACACCTTC. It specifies CASSFDRDGYTF.

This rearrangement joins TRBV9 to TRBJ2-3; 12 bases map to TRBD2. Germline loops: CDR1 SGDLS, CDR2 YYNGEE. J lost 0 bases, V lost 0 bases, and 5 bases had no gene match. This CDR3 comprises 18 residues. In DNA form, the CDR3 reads TGTGCCAGCAGCGTAGGTTCTCTAGCGGGGGGGAGCACAGATACGCAGTATTTT. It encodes CASSVGSLAGGSTDTQYF. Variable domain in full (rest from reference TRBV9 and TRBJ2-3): DSGVTQTPKHLITATGQRVTLRCSPRSGDLSVYWYQQSLDQGLQFLIQYYNGEERAKGNILERFSAQQFPDLHSELNLSSLELGDSALYFCASSVGSLAGGSTDTQYFGPGTRLTVL.

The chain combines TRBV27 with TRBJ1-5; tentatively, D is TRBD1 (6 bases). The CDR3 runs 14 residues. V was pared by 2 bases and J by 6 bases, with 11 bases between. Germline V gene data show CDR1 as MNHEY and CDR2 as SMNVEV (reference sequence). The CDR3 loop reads CASSLQGSAQPQHF. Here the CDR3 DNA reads TGTGCCAGCAGTTTACAGGGGTCGGCTCAGCCCCAGCATTTT.

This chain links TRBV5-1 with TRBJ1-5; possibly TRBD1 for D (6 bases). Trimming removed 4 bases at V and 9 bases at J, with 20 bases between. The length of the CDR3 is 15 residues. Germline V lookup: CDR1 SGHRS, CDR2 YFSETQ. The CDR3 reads CASSPDGTRGRPQHF. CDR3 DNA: TGCGCCAGCAGCCCCGATGGGACCAGGGGTCGGCCCCAGCATTTT.

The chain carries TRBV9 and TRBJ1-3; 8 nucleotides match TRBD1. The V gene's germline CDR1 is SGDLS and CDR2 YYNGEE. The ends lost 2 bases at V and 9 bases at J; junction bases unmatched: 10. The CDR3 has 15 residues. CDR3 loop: CASSVGDRPPSTIYF. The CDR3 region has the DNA TGTGCCAGCAGCGTGGGGGACAGGCCTCCTTCCACCATATATTTT.

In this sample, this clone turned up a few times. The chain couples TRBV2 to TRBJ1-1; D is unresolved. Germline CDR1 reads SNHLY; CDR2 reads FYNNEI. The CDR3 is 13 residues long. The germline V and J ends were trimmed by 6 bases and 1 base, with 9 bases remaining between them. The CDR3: CASSDQWNTEAFF. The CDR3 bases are TGTGCCAGCAGCGATCAATGGAACACTGAAGCTTTCTTT.

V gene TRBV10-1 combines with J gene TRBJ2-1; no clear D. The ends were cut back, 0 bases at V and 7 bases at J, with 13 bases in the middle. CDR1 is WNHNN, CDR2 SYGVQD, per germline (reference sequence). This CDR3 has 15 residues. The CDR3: CASSESGPPDNEQFF. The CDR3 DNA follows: TGCGCCAGCAGTGAGTCCGGTCCCCCCGATAATGAGCAGTTCTTC.

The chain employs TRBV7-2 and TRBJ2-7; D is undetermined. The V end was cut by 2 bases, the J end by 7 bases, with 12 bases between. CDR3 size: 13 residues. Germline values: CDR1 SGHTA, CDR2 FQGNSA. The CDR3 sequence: CASSLNPGLEQYF. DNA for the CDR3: TGTGCCAGCAGCTTAAATCCGGGTTTGGAGCAGTACTTC.

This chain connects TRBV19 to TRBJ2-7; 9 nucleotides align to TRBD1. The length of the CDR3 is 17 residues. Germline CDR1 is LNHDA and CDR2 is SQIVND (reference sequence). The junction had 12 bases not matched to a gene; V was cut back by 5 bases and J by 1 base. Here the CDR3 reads CASSPRNRGRLSYEQYF. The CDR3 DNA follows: TGTGCCAGTAGTCCCAGAAACAGGGGGCGTCTATCCTACGAGCAGTACTTC.